This T cell receptor beta chain appears in the sequencing data of a study of patients and donors after allogeneic stem cell transplantation. TCRdb re-analysed the RT-PCR reads in MiXCR, keeping a single row per CDR3 protein. The data contain a few hundred thousand distinct CDR3 sequences, about 38% of them singletons. The germline gives CDR1 DFQATT, CDR2 SNEGSKA (reference sequence). This CDR3 is built from 16 residues. With 4 bases removed from V and 2 bases from J, the gap between germline ends came to 19 bases. The material sequenced was blood, either unsorted or a sorted T cell fraction (not recorded which). This receptor was taken from a human donor who was either an allogeneic HSCT recipient or a stem cell or donor lymphocyte infusion donor (not recorded which). It is not recorded whose cells these are; they may come from a transplant donor. The chain couples TRBV20-1 to TRBJ2-3; possible D gene TRBD2, 7 bases. CDR3 sequence (DNA): TGCAGTGCTACGCGGGTGGGCGGGGGCCTCACAGATACGCAGTATTTT. The encoded protein is CSATRVGGGLTDTQYF.